Reported below is one T cell receptor (beta chain). Its antigen is currently unknown. This CDR3 contains 14 residues. Looked up from germline, CDR1 is SNHLY and CDR2 is FYNNEI. The germline V and J ends were trimmed by 6 bases and 1 base, with 12 bases remaining between them. This was the immunoSEQ version 4 assay in survey mode. This table comes from immunoSEQ multiplex PCR, and its TCRdb copy is limited to in-frame clones, with some not included. The table has approximately 34,000 clones, roughly four fifths seen once. These data come from a study of persistence of HIV-infected CD4 T cells. Cells were stimulated with overlapping HIV-1 Gag 15-mer peptides. Memory cells lacking CD40L and CD69 with high CD45RO were sorted. Study observations and caveats: Antigen-responding cells were enriched for degenerate expanded CDR3beta sequences.

The TCR comes from an adult woman with HIV who was CMV-seropositive. The input for sequencing was CD4+ T cells sorted from PBMCs after roughly 18-hour stimulation, taken from a patient who received antiretroviral therapy. This sequence joins TRBV2 and TRBJ2-5; D is unclear. The CDR3 spells CASRDPGGQETQYF. The CDR3 DNA sequence: TGTGCCAGCAGAGACCCGGGTGGCCAAGAGACCCAGTACTTC.